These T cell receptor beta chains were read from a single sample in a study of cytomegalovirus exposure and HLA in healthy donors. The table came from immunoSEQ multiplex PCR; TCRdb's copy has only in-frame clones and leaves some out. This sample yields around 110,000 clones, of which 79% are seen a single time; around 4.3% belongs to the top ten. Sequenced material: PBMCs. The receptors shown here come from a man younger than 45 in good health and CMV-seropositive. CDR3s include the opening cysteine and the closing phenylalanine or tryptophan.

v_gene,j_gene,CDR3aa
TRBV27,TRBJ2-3,CASSLLAGGPLDTQYF
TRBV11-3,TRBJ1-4,CASSPAGGKRLFF
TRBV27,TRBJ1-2,CASSSYRVKANYGYTF
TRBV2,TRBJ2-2,CASSPRTSDTGELFF
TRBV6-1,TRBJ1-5,CASSERGTGGRQPQHF
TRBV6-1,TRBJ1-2,CASRDGQGRFSGYTF
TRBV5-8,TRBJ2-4,CASSLTTDSQYF
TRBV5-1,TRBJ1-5,CASSFDGRPGSNQPQHF
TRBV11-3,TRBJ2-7,CASSHRDYGLEQYF
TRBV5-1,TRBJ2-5,CASSGATSSGTQYF
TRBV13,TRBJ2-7,CASSQGLADLYEQYF
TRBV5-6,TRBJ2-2,CASSLIAGPTNTGELFF
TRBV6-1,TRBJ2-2,CASTAGTGTGELFF
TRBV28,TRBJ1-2,CASKPGGHYGYTF
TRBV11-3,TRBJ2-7,CASSRSRLGSGEQYF
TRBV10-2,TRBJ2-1,CASSELARAGEQFF
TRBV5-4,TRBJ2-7,CASSYRDRGTYEQYF
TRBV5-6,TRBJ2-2,CASSLVDRNTGELFF
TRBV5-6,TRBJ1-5,CASSSRDRDLQPQHF
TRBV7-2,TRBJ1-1,CASSFRQVQPNTEAFF
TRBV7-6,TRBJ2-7,CASSSLAGAGHEQYF
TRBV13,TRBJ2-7,CASSLGTSYEQYF
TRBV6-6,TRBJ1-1,CASSAGERAEAFF
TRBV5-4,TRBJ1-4,CASSRTGALANEKLFF
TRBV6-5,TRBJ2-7,CASSAPGHPYEQYF
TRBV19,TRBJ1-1,CASSIADTENTEAFF
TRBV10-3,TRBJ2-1,CAISDSKGDGNYNEQFF
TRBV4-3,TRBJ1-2,CASSQGIQGAKAYGYTF
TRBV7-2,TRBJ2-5,CASSLAVDSQETQYF
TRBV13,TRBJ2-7,CASSLGPLSYEQYF
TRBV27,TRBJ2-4,CASSSPGGPIQYF
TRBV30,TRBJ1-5,CAWSVLGGPQPQHF
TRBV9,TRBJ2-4,CASSASGGGVAKNIQYF
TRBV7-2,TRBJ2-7,CASSLVLQGNYEQYF
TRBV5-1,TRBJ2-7,CASSSLGGGYSYEQYF
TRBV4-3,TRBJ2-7,CASSQDLRLAGGPTEQYF
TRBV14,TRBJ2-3,CASSQVESTLQYF
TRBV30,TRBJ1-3,CAWRDRELNTIYF
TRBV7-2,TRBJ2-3,CASSYGRGFTDTQYF
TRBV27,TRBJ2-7,CASSLSRGVEQYF
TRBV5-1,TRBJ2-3,CASSSRGPRTDTQYF
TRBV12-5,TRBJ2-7,CASASDRENYEQYF
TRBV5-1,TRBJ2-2,CASSGGANTGELFF
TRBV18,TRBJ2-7,CASSLTELYEQYF
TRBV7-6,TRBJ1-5,CASSVGGGGSNQPQHF
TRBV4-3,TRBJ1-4,CASSQVFAGGEKLFF
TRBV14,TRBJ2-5,CASSQNMETQYF
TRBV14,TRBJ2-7,CASSDLGGWEQYF
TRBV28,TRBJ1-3,CASSFRGQGRGNTIYF
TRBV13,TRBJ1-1,CASSSWTVPNTEAFF
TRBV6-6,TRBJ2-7,CASSSYYEQYF
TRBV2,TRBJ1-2,CASSEETGDYGYTF
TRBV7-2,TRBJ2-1,CASSLLRTRAYNEQFF
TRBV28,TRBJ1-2,CATIRRGVVYGYTF
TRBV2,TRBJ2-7,CASSEIYWAGLHYEQYF
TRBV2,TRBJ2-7,CASSGTYEQYF
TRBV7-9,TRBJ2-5,CASSLVSGTLTSGTQYF